The clone carrying this T cell receptor (beta chain) was observed at least ten times. Its antigen remains unidentified. CDR1 is SGHKS and CDR2 is YYEKEE in the germline V gene (reference sequence). The V and J ends lost 4 bases and 0 bases respectively, with 13 bases between them. The CDR3 loop spans 15 amino acids. The sample comes from a study of T cell repertoires in cytomegalovirus infection. Overall study context: Public TCR beta signatures marked donors with CMV infection and the matching HLA. Whole-study findings and limits: Pooled public TCR beta family frequency picked out CMV carriers with the relevant HLA. Within the response measured ex vivo, HLA-C-restricted CMV-specific TCR beta clonotypes were dominant.

TCRdb reprocessed the reads via MiXCR and lists one record per CDR3 protein. The repertoire holds almost 500,000 distinct CDR3 sequences, with around 11% as singletons. Material: PBMCs. The V call is TRBV5-5, the J call TRBJ1-1; TRBD1 is a possible D gene (5 bases). This receptor was identified in a human donor in good health (CMV status not recorded). Some clones in this sample may be carry-over from other donors' samples. The DNA of the CDR3 is TGTGCCAGCAGCCAGCCCGGGACGGTGAACACTGAAGCTTTCTTT. Residues: CASSQPGTVNTEAFF.